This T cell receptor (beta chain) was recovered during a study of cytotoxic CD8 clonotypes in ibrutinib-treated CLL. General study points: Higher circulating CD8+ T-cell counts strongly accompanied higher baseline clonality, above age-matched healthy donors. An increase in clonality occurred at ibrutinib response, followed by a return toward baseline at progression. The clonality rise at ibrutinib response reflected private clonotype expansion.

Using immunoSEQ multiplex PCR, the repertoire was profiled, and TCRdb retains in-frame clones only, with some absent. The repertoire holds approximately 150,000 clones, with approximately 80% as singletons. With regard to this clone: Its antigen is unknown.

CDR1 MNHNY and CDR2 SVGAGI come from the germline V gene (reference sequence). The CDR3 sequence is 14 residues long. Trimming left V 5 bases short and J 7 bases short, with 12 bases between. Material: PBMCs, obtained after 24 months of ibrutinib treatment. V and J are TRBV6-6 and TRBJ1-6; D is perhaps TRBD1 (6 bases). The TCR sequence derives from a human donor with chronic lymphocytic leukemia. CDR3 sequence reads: CASSIGQHNSPLHF. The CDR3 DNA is TGTGCCAGCAGTATAGGACAGCACAATTCACCCCTCCACTTT.